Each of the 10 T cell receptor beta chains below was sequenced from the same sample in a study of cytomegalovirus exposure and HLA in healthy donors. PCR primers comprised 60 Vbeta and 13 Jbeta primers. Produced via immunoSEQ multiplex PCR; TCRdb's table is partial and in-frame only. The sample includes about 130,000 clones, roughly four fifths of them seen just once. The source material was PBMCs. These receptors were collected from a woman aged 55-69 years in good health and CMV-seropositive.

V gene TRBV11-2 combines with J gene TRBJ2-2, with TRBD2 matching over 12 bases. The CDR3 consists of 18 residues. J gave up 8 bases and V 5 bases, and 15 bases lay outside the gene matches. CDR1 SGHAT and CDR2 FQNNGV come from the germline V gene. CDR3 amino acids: CASSHPLKRLAGGGELFF. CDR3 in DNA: TGTGCCAGCAGCCACCCCTTGAAGAGGCTAGCGGGAGGGGGGGAGCTGTTTTTT.

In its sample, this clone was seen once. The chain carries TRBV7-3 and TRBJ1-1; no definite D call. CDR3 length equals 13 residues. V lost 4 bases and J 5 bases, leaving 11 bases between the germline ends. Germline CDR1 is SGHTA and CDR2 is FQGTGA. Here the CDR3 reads CASSSDPGTEAFF. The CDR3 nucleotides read TGTGCCAGCAGCTCCGACCCGGGGACTGAAGCTTTCTTT. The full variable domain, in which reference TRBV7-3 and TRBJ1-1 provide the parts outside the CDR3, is GAGVSQTPSNKVTEKGKYVELRCDPISGHTALYWYRQSLGQGPEFLIYFQGTGAADDSGLPNDRFFAVRPEGSVSTLKIQRTERGDSAVYLCASSSDPGTEAFFGQGTRLTVV.

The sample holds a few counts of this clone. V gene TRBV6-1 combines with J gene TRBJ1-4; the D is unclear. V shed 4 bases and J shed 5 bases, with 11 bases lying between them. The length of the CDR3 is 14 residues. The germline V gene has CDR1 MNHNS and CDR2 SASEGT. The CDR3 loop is CASSGEVSNEKLFF. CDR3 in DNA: TGTGCCAGCAGTGGAGAAGTGTCGAATGAAAAACTGTTTTTT.

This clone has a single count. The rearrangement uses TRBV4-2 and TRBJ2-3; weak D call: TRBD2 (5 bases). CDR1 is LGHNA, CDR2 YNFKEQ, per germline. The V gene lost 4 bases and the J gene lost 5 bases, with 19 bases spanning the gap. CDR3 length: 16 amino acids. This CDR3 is CASSPDRGRRVDTQYF. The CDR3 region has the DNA TGTGCCAGCAGCCCGGACCGAGGGCGACGGGTAGATACGCAGTATTTT.

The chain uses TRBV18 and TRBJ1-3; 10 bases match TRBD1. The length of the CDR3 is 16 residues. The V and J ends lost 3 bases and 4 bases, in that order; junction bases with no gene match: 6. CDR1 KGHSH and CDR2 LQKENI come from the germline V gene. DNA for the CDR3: TGTGCCAGCTCACCGTCCGGGACAGGGGACGGAAACACCATATATTTT. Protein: CASSPSGTGDGNTIYF.

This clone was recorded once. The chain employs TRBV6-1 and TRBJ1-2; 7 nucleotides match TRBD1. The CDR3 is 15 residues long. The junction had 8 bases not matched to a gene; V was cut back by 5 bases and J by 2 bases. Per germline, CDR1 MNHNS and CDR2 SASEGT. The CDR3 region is CASSNCRDRNYGYTF. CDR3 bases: TGTGCCAGCAGTAACTGCCGGGACAGAAACTATGGCTACACCTTC.

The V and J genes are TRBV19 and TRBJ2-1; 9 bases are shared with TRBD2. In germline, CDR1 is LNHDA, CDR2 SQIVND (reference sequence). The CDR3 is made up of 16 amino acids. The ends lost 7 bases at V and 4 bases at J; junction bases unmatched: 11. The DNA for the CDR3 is TGTGCCAGTAAATCGAGGGAGACTAGCGGTTACAATGAGCAGTTCTTC. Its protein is CASKSRETSGYNEQFF.

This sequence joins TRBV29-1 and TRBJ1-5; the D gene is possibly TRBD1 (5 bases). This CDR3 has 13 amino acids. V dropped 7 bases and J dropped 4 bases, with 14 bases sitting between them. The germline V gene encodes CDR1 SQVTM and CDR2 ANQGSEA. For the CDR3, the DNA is TGCAGCGCGACCGTGCAGGGAAATCAGCCCCAGCATTTT. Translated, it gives CSATVQGNQPQHF.

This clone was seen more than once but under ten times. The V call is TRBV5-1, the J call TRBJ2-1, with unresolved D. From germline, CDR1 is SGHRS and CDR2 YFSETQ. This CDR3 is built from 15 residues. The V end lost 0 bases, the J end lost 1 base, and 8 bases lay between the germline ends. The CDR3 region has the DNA TGCGCCAGCAGCTTGGGCAGCGATTCCTACAATGAGCAGTTCTTC. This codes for CASSLGSDSYNEQFF.

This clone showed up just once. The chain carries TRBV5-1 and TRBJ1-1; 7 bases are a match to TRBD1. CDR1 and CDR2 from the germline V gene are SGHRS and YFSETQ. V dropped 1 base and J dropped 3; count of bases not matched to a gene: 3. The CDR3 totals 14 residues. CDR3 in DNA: TGCGCCAGCAGCTTGAATCAGGGGGACACTGAAGCTTTCTTT. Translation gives CASSLNQGDTEAFF.